Presented here are 27 T cell receptor beta chains from one specimen sequenced in a study of cytomegalovirus exposure and HLA in healthy donors. PCR was performed using 60 Vbeta and 13 Jbeta primers. Data came from immunoSEQ multiplex PCR; TCRdb stores just in-frame clones and leaves some out. The sample includes 200,000 to 250,000 clones, around 73% of them seen just once. The sequencing input was PBMCs. The receptors were gathered from a male donor in good health and CMV-seronegative.

The chain uses TRBV6-5 and TRBJ1-2, with a possible D match to TRBD1 (5 bases). This CDR3 has 15 residues. The germline gives CDR1 MNHEY, CDR2 SVGAGI. Trimming stripped 2 bases from V and 7 bases from J, with 17 bases between. CDR3 coding DNA: TGTGCCAGCAGTTACAGTGGGGCAGTCTCTTTTGGCTACACCTTC. It specifies CASSYSGAVSFGYTF.

V usage is TRBV9 and J usage is TRBJ2-3; 7 bases are a match to TRBD1. The J segment lost 3 bases and the V segment lost 3 bases, leaving 10 bases of the junction unmatched. Germline lookup yields CDR1 SGDLS and CDR2 YYNGEE. There are 16 residues in the CDR3. CDR3 sequence: CASSDRDSPSTDTQYF. In DNA form, the CDR3 reads TGTGCCAGCAGCGACCGGGACAGCCCTAGTACAGATACGCAGTATTTT.

The table lists this clone with a few counts. The V gene is TRBV19, the J gene TRBJ2-1; D not resolved. Trimming left V 3 bases short and J 2 bases short, with 11 bases between. The CDR3 is 15 amino acids. Germline V gene data show CDR1 as LNHDA and CDR2 as SQIVND (reference sequence). The CDR3: CASSITSFPYNEQFF. DNA of the CDR3: TGTGCCAGTAGTATCACTTCCTTTCCCTACAATGAGCAGTTCTTC. Based on the CDR3 plus reference TRBV19 and TRBJ2-1, the full variable domain is DGGITQSPKYLFRKEGQNVTLSCEQNLNHDAMYWYRQDPGQGLRLIYYSQIVNDFQKGDIAEGYSVSREKKESFPLTVTSAQKNPTAFYLCASSITSFPYNEQFFGPGTRLTVL.

This clone came up once. The rearrangement links TRBV2 to TRBJ2-1; D call uncertain. V lost 8 bases and J lost 6, with 11 bases in between. The CDR3 is 12 amino acids. CDR1 and CDR2 (germline): SNHLY, FYNNEI. Here the CDR3 reads CASHQRSNEQFF. DNA for the CDR3: TGTGCCAGCCATCAGCGAAGCAATGAGCAGTTCTTC.

The genes are TRBV19 and TRBJ1-1; D is perhaps TRBD1 (5 bases). V was pared by 3 bases and J by 1 base, with 15 bases between. In germline, CDR1 is LNHDA, CDR2 SQIVND (reference sequence). The CDR3 is 16 amino acids. The CDR3 is CASSIRGASPNTEAFF. The CDR3 bases are TGTGCCAGTAGTATTCGCGGGGCCAGCCCGAACACTGAAGCTTTCTTT. Complete variable domain (other parts from reference TRBV19 and TRBJ1-1): DGGITQSPKYLFRKEGQNVTLSCEQNLNHDAMYWYRQDPGQGLRLIYYSQIVNDFQKGDIAEGYSVSREKKESFPLTVTSAQKNPTAFYLCASSIRGASPNTEAFFGQGTRLTVV.

The J gene is TRBJ1-2, the V gene TRBV11-2; 11 bases align to TRBD1. J was trimmed by 4 bases and V by 5 bases; bases with no gene match: 3. Germline V gene sequence: CDR1 SGHAT, CDR2 FQNNGV. The CDR3 is made up of 14 amino acids. The CDR3 bases are TGTGCCAGCAGCCTGGGGACAGGGGGCTATGGCTACACCTTC. This translates into CASSLGTGGYGYTF. Complete variable domain (other parts from reference TRBV11-2 and TRBJ1-2): EAGVAQSPRYKIIEKRQSVAFWCNPISGHATLYWYQQILGQGPKLLIQFQNNGVVDDSQLPKDRFSAERLKGVDSTLKIQPAKLEDSAVYLCASSLGTGGYGYTFGSGTRLTVV.

The chain combines TRBV28 with TRBJ2-6; possible D gene TRBD2, 5 bases. There are 17 residues in the CDR3. Trimming stripped 2 bases from V and 0 bases from J, with 11 bases between. CDR1 and CDR2 from the germline V gene are MDHEN and SYDVKM. The CDR3 nucleotides read TGTGCCAGCAGTTTAAGTTTCCGGGGCTCTGGGGCCAACGTCCTGACTTTC. Its translation is CASSLSFRGSGANVLTF.

This chain's CDR3 is CASLGNTEAFF. The CDR3 DNA sequence: TGTGCCAGCCTAGGGAACACTGAAGCTTTCTTT. J is TRBJ1-1 and V is TRBV28; D is unresolved. Trimming removed 8 bases at V and 1 base at J, with 5 bases between. This CDR3 contains 11 residues. Germline V gives CDR1 MDHEN, CDR2 SYDVKM.

The V call is TRBV5-1, the J call TRBJ2-1, with 8 bases aligning to TRBD2. The germline V gene has CDR1 SGHRS and CDR2 YFSETQ. The trim removed 0 bases at V and 7 bases at J, leaving 9 bases unmatched. This CDR3 is built from 16 residues. CDR3 bases: TGCGCCAGCAGCTTGGCCTCCACTAGCGGATATAATGAGCAGTTCTTC. Translation gives CASSLASTSGYNEQFF.

This clone was counted only a few times. DNA of the CDR3: TGTGCCAGTAGTATGCAGGACTCGGGTGCTTTCTTT. Its translation is CASSMQDSGAFF. The chain uses TRBV19 and TRBJ1-1; D not certain. The CDR3 extends over 12 amino acids. The V end lost 3 bases, the J end lost 11 bases, and 13 bases lay between the germline ends. Per germline, CDR1 LNHDA and CDR2 SQIVND (reference sequence).

This clone came up a few times. This chain connects TRBV20-1 to TRBJ1-1, with D possibly being TRBD1 (5 bases). CDR1 and CDR2 from the germline V gene are DFQATT and SNEGSKA (reference sequence). The V end lost 4 bases, the J end lost 8 bases, and 5 bases lay between the germline ends. The CDR3 is made up of 9 amino acids. CDR3 region: CSATGEAFF. The CDR3 coding sequence is TGCAGTGCTACAGGGGAAGCTTTCTTT.

The chain uses TRBV7-3 and TRBJ2-3, with D possibly TRBD2 on 6 matching bases. Per the germline V gene, CDR1 is SGHTA and CDR2 is FQGTGA. V was clipped by 7 bases and J by 6 bases, with 14 bases between them. The CDR3 is 13 residues long. In DNA form, the CDR3 reads TGTGCCAGCAACGCGGAGGGGCTTGATACGCAGTATTTT. It encodes CASNAEGLDTQYF.

The CDR3 reads CASSPPRRGIHERELFF. The CDR3 DNA sequence: TGTGCCAGCTCACCACCAAGAAGGGGCATTCACGAGCGTGAGCTGTTTTTT. The chain employs TRBV18 and TRBJ2-2; TRBD1 is a possible D gene (5 bases). This CDR3 region has 17 residues. V lost 0 bases to trimming and J lost 11 bases, with 22 bases between them. Germline V gives CDR1 KGHSH, CDR2 LQKENI.

In its sample, this clone was seen a few times. The J gene is TRBJ1-4, the V gene TRBV28; possible D gene TRBD1, 6 bases. The germline CDR1 and CDR2 sequences are MDHEN and SYDVKM. CDR3 length: 22 amino acids. V was trimmed by 4 bases and J by 0 bases, leaving 30 bases between them. CDR3 protein: CASSYVFLTGRKTGATNEKLFF. The CDR3 bases are TGTGCCAGCAGTTACGTCTTTTTGACAGGTCGAAAAACGGGCGCAACTAATGAAAAACTGTTTTTT. Complete variable domain (other parts from reference TRBV28 and TRBJ1-4): DVKVTQSSRYLVKRTGEKVFLECVQDMDHENMFWYRQDPGLGLRLIYFSYDVKMKEKGDIPEGYSVSREKKERFSLILESASTNQTSMYLCASSYVFLTGRKTGATNEKLFFGSGTQLSVL.

Comments on this clone: The same CDR3 also results from other DNA sequences found in this sample. The CDR3 DNA sequence: TGTGCCAGCAGCTTAATGGCGGGTTCAACCTACGAGCAGTACTTC. Its protein product is CASSLMAGSTYEQYF. The V and J genes are TRBV7-3 and TRBJ2-7, with a weak D call TRBD2 (5 bases). Deletions cut 1 base from V and 2 bases from J, with 12 bases between. Germline CDR1 is SGHTA and CDR2 is FQGTGA. The CDR3 consists of 15 residues.

This clone showed up just a few times. V usage is TRBV5-1 and J usage is TRBJ2-7; tentatively, D is TRBD1 (6 bases). The CDR3 is 16 amino acids. Trimming took off 1 base at V and 1 base at J, with 15 bases between the two ends. Germline CDR1 SGHRS, CDR2 YFSETQ. The CDR3 region has the DNA TGCGCCAGCAGCTTGAAAGGATGGCAGGGGTCCTACGAGCAGTACTTC. Translating it yields CASSLKGWQGSYEQYF.

V is TRBV7-9 and J is TRBJ1-5; tentative D call: TRBD1 (5 bases). In germline, CDR1 is SEHNR, CDR2 FQNEAQ (reference sequence). This CDR3 is 16 amino acids long. V was pared by 3 bases and J by 6 bases, with 18 bases between. CDR3 sequence reads: CASSFGTNPGGQPQHF. In DNA form, the CDR3 reads TGTGCCAGCAGCTTTGGGACTAACCCGGGGGGTCAGCCCCAGCATTTT. Supplemented by reference TRBV7-9 and TRBJ1-5, the full variable domain reads DTGVSQNPRHKITKRGQNVTFRCDPISEHNRLYWYRQTLGQGPEFLTYFQNEAQLEKSRLLSDRFSAERPKGSFSTLEIQRTEQGDSAMYLCASSFGTNPGGQPQHFGDGTRLSIL.

This clone has just a few counts. This chain connects TRBV15 to TRBJ1-4; D call uncertain. Trimming left V 1 base short and J 8 bases short, with 5 bases between. The CDR3 is made up of 12 amino acids. CDR1 is LNHNV and CDR2 is YYDKDF in the germline V gene (reference sequence). The CDR3 DNA is TGTGCCACCAGCAGAGTAGAAGAAAAACTGTTTTTT. The encoded protein is CATSRVEEKLFF.

The rearrangement links TRBV4-1 to TRBJ2-1; D gene ambiguous. The CDR3 length is 14 residues. Trimming cost V 1 base and J 9 bases, with 13 bases left between them. Per germline, CDR1 MGHRA and CDR2 YSYEKL. The chain's CDR3 is CASSQGSPIGEQFF. CDR3 nucleotides: TGCGCCAGCAGCCAAGGTTCGCCTATCGGTGAGCAGTTCTTC.

The V gene is TRBV11-3, the J gene TRBJ2-1, with D possibly being TRBD2 (5 bases). The V end lost 0 bases, the J end lost 2 bases, and 14 bases lay between the germline ends. Germline CDR1 and CDR2: SGHNT and YENEEA. The CDR3 is made up of 17 amino acids. This CDR3 is CASSLDRGLAPYNEQFF. For the CDR3, the DNA is TGTGCCAGCAGCTTAGATCGTGGATTAGCGCCCTACAATGAGCAGTTCTTC.

This chain connects TRBV2 to TRBJ2-1, with 12 bases aligning to TRBD2. There are 15 residues in the CDR3. Losses at the gene ends were 1 base for V and 7 bases for J; bases not matched to a gene: 2. From germline, CDR1 is SNHLY and CDR2 FYNNEI. The CDR3 reads CASSEVGTSGNEQFF. For the CDR3, the DNA is TGTGCCAGCAGTGAAGTAGGGACTAGCGGGAATGAGCAGTTCTTC.

The chain has TRBV2 and TRBJ2-7; 8 nucleotides line up with TRBD2. Germline V gene lookup returns CDR1 SNHLY and CDR2 FYNNEI. J gave up 6 bases and V 3 bases, and 1 base lay outside the gene matches. This CDR3 has 12 residues. CDR3 bases: TGTGCCAGCAGTGATAGCGGGACCGAGCAGTACTTC. It codes for CASSDSGTEQYF.

This clone came up a few times. This chain joins TRBV7-9 and TRBJ2-1; 8 bases map to TRBD1. With 4 bases clipped from V and 13 bases from J, the junction kept 6 bases outside the gene matches. The CDR3 runs 12 residues. Germline CDR1 reads SEHNR; CDR2 reads FQNEAQ (reference sequence). The CDR3 DNA is TGTGCCAGCAGCTCCGGACAGGGAAGTCAGTTCTTC. Residues: CASSSGQGSQFF.

The CDR3 DNA reads as TGTGCCAGCAGACGAGACAGGGCAACTAATGAAAAACTGTTTTTT. Its translation is CASRRDRATNEKLFF. V usage is TRBV7-9 and J usage is TRBJ1-4, with 7 bases lining up with TRBD1. This CDR3 is built from 15 residues. The germline gives CDR1 SEHNR, CDR2 FQNEAQ (reference sequence). After removal of 6 bases from V and 0 bases from J, the junction contained 4 bases not matched to a gene. The full variable domain, in which reference TRBV7-9 and TRBJ1-4 provide the parts outside the CDR3, is DTGVSQNPRHKITKRGQNVTFRCDPISEHNRLYWYRQTLGQGPEFLTYFQNEAQLEKSRLLSDRFSAERPKGSFSTLEIQRTEQGDSAMYLCASRRDRATNEKLFFGSGTQLSVL.

V is TRBV6-5 and J is TRBJ2-3; the D gene is possibly TRBD2 (6 bases). Trimming pared 5 bases from V and 5 bases from J, leaving 17 bases between. Germline CDR1 and CDR2: MNHEY and SVGAGI. The CDR3 loop spans 15 amino acids. The CDR3 DNA sequence: TGTGCCAGCAGTAGCCGGACTACTACGGGAGATACGCAGTATTTT. Protein sequence: CASSSRTTTGDTQYF.

The table lists this clone with a few counts. The chain carries TRBV7-9 and TRBJ2-5; 7 bases are shared with TRBD2. The end of the DNA aligns better with TRBJ2-7, so the J call may be wrong. CDR1 SEHNR and CDR2 FQNEAQ come from the germline V gene (reference sequence). The CDR3 spans 15 residues. Written as DNA, the CDR3 is TGTGCCAGCAGCTCCCAACCCTTCCCGGGGGGCGAGCAGTACTTC. This codes for CASSSQPFPGGEQYF.

The genes are TRBV29-1 and TRBJ2-1; possibly TRBD1 for D (6 bases). The CDR3 loop spans 13 amino acids. Germline V lookup: CDR1 SQVTM, CDR2 ANQGSEA. Trimming removed 6 bases at V and 6 bases at J, with 15 bases between. The chain's CDR3 is CSVQTGWVNEQFF. The CDR3 nucleotides are TGCAGCGTCCAGACAGGTTGGGTCAATGAGCAGTTCTTC.